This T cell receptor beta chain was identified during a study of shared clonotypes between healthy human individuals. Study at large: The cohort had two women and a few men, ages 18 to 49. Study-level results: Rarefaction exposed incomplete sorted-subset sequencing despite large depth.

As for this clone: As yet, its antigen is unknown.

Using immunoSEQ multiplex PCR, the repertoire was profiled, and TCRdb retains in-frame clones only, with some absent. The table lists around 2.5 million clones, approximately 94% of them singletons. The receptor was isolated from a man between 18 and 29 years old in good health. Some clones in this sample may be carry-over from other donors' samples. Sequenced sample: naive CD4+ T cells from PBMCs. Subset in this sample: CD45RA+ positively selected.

The CDR3 DNA reads TGCGCCAGCAGCTTGGAGGCACTAGCGGGAGCCAACGAGCAGTACTTC. Its protein product is CASSLEALAGANEQYF. This chain joins TRBV5-1 and TRBJ2-7; 11 bases fit TRBD2. Trimming at V came to 0 bases and at J to 5 bases, leaving 7 bases not matched to a gene. This CDR3 has 16 residues. Germline-derived CDR1 and CDR2 are SGHRS and YFSETQ.